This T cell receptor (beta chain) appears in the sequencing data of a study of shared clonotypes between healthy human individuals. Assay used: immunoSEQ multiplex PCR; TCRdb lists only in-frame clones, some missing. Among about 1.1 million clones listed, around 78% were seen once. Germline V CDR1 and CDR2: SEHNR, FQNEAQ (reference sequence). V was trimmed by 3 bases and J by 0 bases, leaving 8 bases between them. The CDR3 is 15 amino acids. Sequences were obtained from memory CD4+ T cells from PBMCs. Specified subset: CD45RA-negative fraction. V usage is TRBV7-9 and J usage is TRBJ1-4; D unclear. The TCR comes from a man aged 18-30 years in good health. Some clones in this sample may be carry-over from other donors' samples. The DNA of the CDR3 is TGTGCCAGCAGCTTCACAGCTACAACTAATGAAAAACTGTTTTTT. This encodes CASSFTATTNEKLFF.